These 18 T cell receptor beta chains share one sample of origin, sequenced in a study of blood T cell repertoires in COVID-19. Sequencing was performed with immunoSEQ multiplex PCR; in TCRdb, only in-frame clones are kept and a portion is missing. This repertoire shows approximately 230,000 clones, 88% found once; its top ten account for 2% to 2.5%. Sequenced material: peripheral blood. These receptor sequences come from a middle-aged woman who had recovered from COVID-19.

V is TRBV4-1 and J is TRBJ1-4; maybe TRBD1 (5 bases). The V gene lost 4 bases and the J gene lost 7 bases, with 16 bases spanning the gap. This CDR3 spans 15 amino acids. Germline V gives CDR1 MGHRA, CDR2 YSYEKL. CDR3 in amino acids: CASSRVKQGFEKLFF. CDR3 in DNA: TGCGCCAGCAGCCGAGTCAAGCAGGGCTTTGAAAAACTGTTTTTT.

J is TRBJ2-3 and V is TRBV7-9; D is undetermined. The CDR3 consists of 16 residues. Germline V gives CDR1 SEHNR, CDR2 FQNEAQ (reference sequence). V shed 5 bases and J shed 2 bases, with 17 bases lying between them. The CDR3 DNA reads TGTGCCAGCAGCCCCCCGCAGGCAGCTACCACAGATACGCAGTATTTT. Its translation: CASSPPQAATTDTQYF.

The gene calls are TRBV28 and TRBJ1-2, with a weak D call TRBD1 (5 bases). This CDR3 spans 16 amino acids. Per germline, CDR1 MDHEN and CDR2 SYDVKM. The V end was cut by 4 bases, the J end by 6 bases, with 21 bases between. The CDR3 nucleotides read TGTGCCAGCAGTTCCCTGAGCAGGGAAAAAACCAATGGCTACACCTTC. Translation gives CASSSLSREKTNGYTF.

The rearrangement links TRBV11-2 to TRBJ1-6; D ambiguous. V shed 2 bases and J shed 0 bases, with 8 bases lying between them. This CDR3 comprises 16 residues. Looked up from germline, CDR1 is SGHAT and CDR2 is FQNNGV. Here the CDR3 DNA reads TGTGCCAGCAGCTTAACACGAAACTCCTATAATTCACCCCTCCACTTT. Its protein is CASSLTRNSYNSPLHF.

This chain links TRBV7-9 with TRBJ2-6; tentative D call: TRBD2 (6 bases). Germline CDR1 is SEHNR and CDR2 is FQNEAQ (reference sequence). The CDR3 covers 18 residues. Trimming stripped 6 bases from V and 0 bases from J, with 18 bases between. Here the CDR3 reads CASRAGTLAFSGANVLTF. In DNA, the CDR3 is TGTGCCAGCAGGGCAGGGACTCTTGCTTTCTCTGGGGCCAACGTCCTGACTTTC.

CDR3 sequence: CARGGGKTQYF. CDR3 in DNA: TGTGCCCGAGGTGGCGGAAAGACCCAGTACTTC. This sequence joins TRBV30 and TRBJ2-5, with D unresolved. The CDR3 contains 11 residues. Germline CDR1 GTSNPN, CDR2 SVGIG (reference sequence). With 8 bases removed from V and 6 bases from J, the gap between germline ends came to 13 bases.

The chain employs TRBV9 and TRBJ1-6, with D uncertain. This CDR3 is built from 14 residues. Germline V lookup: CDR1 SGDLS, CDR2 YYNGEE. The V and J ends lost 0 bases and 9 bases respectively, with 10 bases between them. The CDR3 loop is CASSVGQEGSPLHF. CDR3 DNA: TGTGCCAGCAGCGTAGGTCAAGAGGGTTCACCCCTCCACTTT.

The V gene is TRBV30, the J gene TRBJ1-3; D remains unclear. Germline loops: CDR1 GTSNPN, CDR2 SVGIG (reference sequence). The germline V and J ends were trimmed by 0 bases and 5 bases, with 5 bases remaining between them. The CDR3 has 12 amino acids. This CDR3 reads CAWSVQRNTIYF. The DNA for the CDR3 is TGTGCCTGGAGTGTACAACGAAACACCATATATTTT.

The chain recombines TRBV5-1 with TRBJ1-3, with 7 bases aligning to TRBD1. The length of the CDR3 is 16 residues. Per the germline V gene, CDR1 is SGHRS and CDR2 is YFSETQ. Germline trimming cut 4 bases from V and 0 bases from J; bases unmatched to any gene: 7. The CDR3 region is CASSDRQGNSGNTIYF. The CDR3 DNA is TGCGCCAGCAGCGACCGACAGGGAAACTCTGGAAACACCATATATTTT. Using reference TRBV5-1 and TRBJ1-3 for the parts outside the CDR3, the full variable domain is KAGVTQTPRYLIKTRGQQVTLSCSPISGHRSVSWYQQTPGQGLQFLFEYFSETQRNKGNFPGRFSGRQFSNSRSEMNVSTLELGDSALYLCASSDRQGNSGNTIYFGEGSWLTVV.

CDR3 in amino acids: CAISGAYNEQFF. In DNA, the CDR3 is TGTGCCATCAGTGGAGCCTACAATGAGCAGTTCTTC. The chain recombines TRBV10-3 with TRBJ2-1; D gene uncertain. The V end was cut by 4 bases, the J end by 2 bases, with 3 bases between. The CDR3 covers 12 residues. Germline V lookup: CDR1 ENHRY, CDR2 SYGVKD.

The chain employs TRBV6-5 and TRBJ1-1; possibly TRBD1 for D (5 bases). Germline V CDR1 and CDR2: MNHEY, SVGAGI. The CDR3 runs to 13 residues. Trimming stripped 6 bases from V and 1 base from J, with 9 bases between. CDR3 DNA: TGTGCCAGCAGCTCCGGGGGGAACACTGAAGCTTTCTTT. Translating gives CASSSGGNTEAFF.

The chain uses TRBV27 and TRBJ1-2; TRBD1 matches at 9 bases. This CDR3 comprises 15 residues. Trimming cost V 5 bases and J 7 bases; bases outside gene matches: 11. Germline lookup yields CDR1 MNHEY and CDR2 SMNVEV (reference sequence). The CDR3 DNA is TGTGCCAGCAGTCCCCGGGACAGGGATTCTGCTGGCTACACCTTC. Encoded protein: CASSPRDRDSAGYTF.

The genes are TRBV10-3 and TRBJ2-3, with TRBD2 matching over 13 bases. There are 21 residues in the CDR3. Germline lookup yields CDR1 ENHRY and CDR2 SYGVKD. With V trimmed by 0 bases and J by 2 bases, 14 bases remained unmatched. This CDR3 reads CAISESGSFRGLAGPTDTQYF. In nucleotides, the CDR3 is TGTGCCATCAGTGAGTCGGGTAGTTTTAGGGGACTAGCGGGACCCACAGATACGCAGTATTTT.

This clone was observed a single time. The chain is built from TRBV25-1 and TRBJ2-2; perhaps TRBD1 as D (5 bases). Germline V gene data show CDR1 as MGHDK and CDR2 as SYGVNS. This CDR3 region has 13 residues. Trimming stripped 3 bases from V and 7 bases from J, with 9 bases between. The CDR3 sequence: CASSDRVVGELFF. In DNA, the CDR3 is TGTGCCAGCAGTGACAGGGTTGTCGGGGAGCTGTTTTTT.

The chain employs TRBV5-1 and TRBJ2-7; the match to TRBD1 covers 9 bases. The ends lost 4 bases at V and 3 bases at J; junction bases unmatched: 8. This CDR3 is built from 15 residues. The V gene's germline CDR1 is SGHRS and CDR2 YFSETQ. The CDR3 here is CASSTEVGQGYEQYF. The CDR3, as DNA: TGCGCCAGCAGCACTGAAGTGGGACAGGGCTACGAGCAGTACTTC.

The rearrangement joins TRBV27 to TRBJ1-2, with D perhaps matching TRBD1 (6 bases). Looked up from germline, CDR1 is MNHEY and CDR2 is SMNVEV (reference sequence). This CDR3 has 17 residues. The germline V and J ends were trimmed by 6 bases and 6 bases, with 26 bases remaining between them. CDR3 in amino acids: CASRPNPPGQFSHGYTF. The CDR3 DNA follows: TGTGCCAGCAGACCAAACCCTCCGGGACAATTTAGCCATGGCTACACCTTC.

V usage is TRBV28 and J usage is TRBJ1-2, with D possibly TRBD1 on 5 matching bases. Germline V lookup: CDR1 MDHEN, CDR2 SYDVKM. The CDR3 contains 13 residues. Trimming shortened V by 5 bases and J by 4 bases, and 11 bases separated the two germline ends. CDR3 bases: TGTGCCAGCAGTCAGGACACACCCTATGGCTACACCTTC. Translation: CASSQDTPYGYTF.

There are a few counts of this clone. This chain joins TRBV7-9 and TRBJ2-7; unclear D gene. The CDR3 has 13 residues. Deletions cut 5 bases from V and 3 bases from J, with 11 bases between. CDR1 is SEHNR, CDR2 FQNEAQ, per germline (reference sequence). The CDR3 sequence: CASSRGTGYEQYF. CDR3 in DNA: TGTGCCAGCAGCCGAGGAACGGGCTACGAGCAGTACTTC.